Listed here is a single TCR beta chain. Its antigen is still unknown. The data were taken from a study of T cell responses to AZD1222 COVID-19 vaccine. Study-level findings and limits: Seropositivity was recorded at baseline in only 6 or 7 AZD1222 recipients. Spike-specific TCR repertoires showed rising breadth and depth after two AZD1222 doses.

Produced via immunoSEQ multiplex PCR; TCRdb's table is partial and in-frame only. Seen here are 120,000 or so clones, approximately 90% observed once, and the top ten hold approximately 2.9%. Material: peripheral blood, obtained 28 days after the second AZD1222 dose. The TCR sequence derives from an adult who received the AZD1222 COVID-19 vaccine.

CDR3 sequence reads: CASSALAGQRNQPQHF. The CDR3 coding sequence is TGTGCCAGCAGCGCGCTCGCGGGACAGCGCAATCAGCCCCAGCATTTT. The chain combines TRBV16 with TRBJ1-5, with 7 bases that match TRBD1. CDR1 is KGHSY and CDR2 is FQNENV in the germline V gene. V dropped 5 bases and J dropped 2; count of bases not matched to a gene: 9. The CDR3 covers 16 residues.